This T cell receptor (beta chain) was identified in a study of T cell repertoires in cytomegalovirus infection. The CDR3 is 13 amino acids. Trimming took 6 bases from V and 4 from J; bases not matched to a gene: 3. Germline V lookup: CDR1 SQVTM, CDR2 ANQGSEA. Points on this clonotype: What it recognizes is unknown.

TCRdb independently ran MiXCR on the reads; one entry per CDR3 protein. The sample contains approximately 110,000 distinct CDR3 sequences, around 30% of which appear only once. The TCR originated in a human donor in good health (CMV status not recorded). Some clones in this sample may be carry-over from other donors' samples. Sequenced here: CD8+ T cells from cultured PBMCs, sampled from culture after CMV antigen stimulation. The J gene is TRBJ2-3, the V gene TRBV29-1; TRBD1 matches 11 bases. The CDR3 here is CSVGQGAPDTQYF. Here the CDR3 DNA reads TGCAGCGTAGGACAGGGGGCTCCAGATACGCAGTATTTT.